The next 3 T cell receptor beta chains were all read from a single sample in a study of identical twins. TCRdb reanalysed the 5' RACE reads using MiXCR and keeps one entry per CDR3 protein. The sample lists around 250,000 distinct CDR3 sequences, 5.5% to 8% seen once, with 3.5% to 4% in the top ten. These same records also appear under a second study, on yellow fever vaccine responses in identical twins.

The sample comprised memory (CD45RO+) T cells sorted from blood. The receptors were sampled from a woman younger than 30 in good health.

This clonotype occurred many times. The CDR3 nucleotides are TGCAGCGCAAGGGGAGGACAGGGGGTGAATGAGCAGTTCTTC. This gives the protein CSARGGQGVNEQFF. The chain carries TRBV29-1 and TRBJ2-1; TRBD1 aligns across 10 bases. V trimming: 7 bases; J trimming: 7 bases; junction bases outside the gene matches: 10. The CDR3 spans 14 residues. Germline V gene data show CDR1 as SQVTM and CDR2 as ANQGSEA.

This clonotype was counted only a few times. V gene TRBV27 combines with J gene TRBJ1-3; 8 bases are a match to TRBD1. Germline V gives CDR1 MNHEY, CDR2 SMNVEV (reference sequence). V dropped 5 bases and J dropped 4; count of bases not matched to a gene: 10. The CDR3 spans 16 residues. The CDR3 DNA sequence: TGTGCCAGCAGTCCCTCCTGGACAGGGACAGGAAACACCATATATTTT. Translated, it gives CASSPSWTGTGNTIYF.

This chain connects TRBV7-2 to TRBJ2-2, with D perhaps matching TRBD2 (6 bases). Per germline, CDR1 SGHTA and CDR2 FQGNSA. With 5 bases removed from V and 6 bases from J, the gap between germline ends came to 19 bases. This CDR3 has 16 residues. The CDR3 loop reads CASSPREAGGAGELFF. As DNA, the CDR3 is TGTGCCAGCAGCCCACGCGAAGCGGGTGGCGCCGGGGAGCTGTTTTTT.